This is a list of T cell receptor beta chains from one sample in a study of CD4 T cells in relation to SARS-CoV-2 and coronaviruses. No antigen has been assigned to these receptors. Profiled with immunoSEQ multiplex PCR; TCRdb holds only in-frame clones, not every one. The sample contains around 15,000 clones, roughly four fifths of which appear only once. The sequencing input was CD4+ T cells from PBMCs, cultured in vitro. The receptors originated from a human donor in good health. The CDR3 runs from the conserved cysteine through the conserved F or W. The order of the fields is clone size, J gene, V gene, D gene, CDR3 DNA, CDR3 protein. The D gene is left open where the match is weak. Clone size is stated in some rows and not others, as once, few, many or a class when expanded.

>NA|TRBJ2-5|TRBV5-1|NA
TGCGCCAGCAGCTTGGGACAAGAGACCCAGTACTTC
CASSLGQETQYF
>few|TRBJ1-5|TRBV6-6|NA
TGTGCCAGCTCCAACAGCAAAAGCAATCAGCCCCAGCATTTT
CASSNSKSNQPQHF
>NA|TRBJ2-2|TRBV9|TRBD2
TGTGCCAGCAGCGTAGGGCTAGCGGGAGTATATACCGGGGAGCTGTTTTTT
CASSVGLAGVYTGELFF
>NA|TRBJ2-5|TRBV30|TRBD2
TGTGCCTGGAGTGTACAAGGGCTAGCGGGTGAGACCCAGTACTTC
CAWSVQGLAGETQYF
>few|TRBJ1-4|TRBV12-3/TRBV12-4|NA
TGTGCCAGCAGTTTCGGTGCGCGGAAACTGTTTTTT
CASSFGARKLFF
>NA|TRBJ2-6|TRBV3-1/TRBV3-2|NA
TGTGCCAGCAGCCAGTCGACAGGAGTCTCTGGGGCCAACGTCCTGACTTTC
CASSQSTGVSGANVLTF
>NA|TRBJ1-2|TRBV19|TRBD1
TGTGCCAGTAGTATGAATTTGTGGGACAGGGGATACGGCTACACCTTC
CASSMNLWDRGYGYTF
>once|TRBJ2-5|TRBV2|NA
TGTGCCAGCAGTCGAAGACAGGCGGAGACCCAGTACTTC
CASSRRQAETQYF
>NA|TRBJ2-1|TRBV6-4|TRBD2
TGTGCCAGCAGTTCCGGACTAGCGGAGTACAATGAGCAGTTCTTC
CASSSGLAEYNEQFF
>NA|TRBJ1-3|TRBV5-6|NA
TGTGCCAGCGGACAGACTGGAAACACCATATATTTT
CASGQTGNTIYF
>NA|TRBJ2-6|TRBV2|NA
TGTGCCACACCGACCTGGGGAAACTCTGGGGCCAACGTCCTGACTTTC
CATPTWGNSGANVLTF
>NA|TRBJ1-4|TRBV5-1|TRBD1
TGCGCCAGCAGCCTGGACAGGGGGGGAACTAATGAAAAACTGTTTTTT
CASSLDRGGTNEKLFF
>once|TRBJ1-1|TRBV28|NA
TGTGCCAGCAGCTCGAACACTGAAGCTTTCTTT
CASSSNTEAFF
>once|TRBJ2-5|TRBV23-1|NA
TGCGCCAGCAGTCAGCGTGAAGCCCCGGCCCAAGAGACCCAGTACTTC
CASSQREAPAQETQYF
>few|TRBJ1-1|TRBV7-3|NA
TGTGCCAGCAGCTTAAATCCGGGCGCGAACACTGAAGCTTTCTTT
CASSLNPGANTEAFF
>NA|TRBJ1-1|TRBV30|NA
TGTGCGGTGGCGTGGGCCACTGAAGCTTTCTTT
CAVAWATEAFF
>NA|TRBJ1-5|TRBV5-6|NA
TGTGCCAGCAGCGTGGGACCGCCCAATCAGCCCCAGCATTTT
CASSVGPPNQPQHF
>once|TRBJ1-1|TRBV3-1/TRBV3-2|NA
TGTGCCAGCAGCCAAGATTTCCCTTTGAACACTGAAGCTTTCTTT
CASSQDFPLNTEAFF
>NA|TRBJ2-1|TRBV4-1|NA
TGCGCCAGCAGCCAAGATCCCCCAGCTGGTATCCACTACAATGAGCAGTTCTTC
CASSQDPPAGIHYNEQFF
>NA|TRBJ2-2|TRBV6-4|TRBD2
TGTGCCAGCAGTCAGTACAGGACTAGCGGAATCACCGGGGAGCTGTTTTTT
CASSQYRTSGITGELFF
>NA|TRBJ2-1|TRBV27|TRBD1
TGTGCCAGCAGTTTATCCCGGGACAGTTACAATGAGCAGTTCTTC
CASSLSRDSYNEQFF
>NA|TRBJ2-7|TRBV5-1|NA
TGCGCCAGCAGCTTGGTTGGTGGCCTGCTCTTAGCGGACGCATACGAGCAGTACTTC
CASSLVGGLLLADAYEQYF
>NA|TRBJ1-5|TRBV24-1|NA
TGTGCCACCAGTGACCCACAGGGAGGTAGCAATCAGCCCCAGCATTTT
CATSDPQGGSNQPQHF
>NA|TRBJ2-7|TRBV4-2|NA
TGTGCCAGCAGCCAAGAGTATCGTCAAGCCGGGATCTACGAGCAGTACTTC
CASSQEYRQAGIYEQYF
>NA|TRBJ1-5|TRBV6-1|TRBD1
TGTGCCAGCAGTGAACCGGGACAGGGGGATCAGCCCCAGCATTTT
CASSEPGQGDQPQHF